The next 22 T cell receptor beta chains were all read from a single sample in a study of cytomegalovirus exposure and HLA in healthy donors. Measured with immunoSEQ multiplex PCR; TCRdb has only the in-frame clones, and not every one. The top ten hold about 12% of the sample, which has a few hundred thousand clones, more than 75% seen once. Sequencing used PBMCs. These receptors were taken from a man younger than 35 in good health and CMV-seropositive.

The genes are TRBV14 and TRBJ2-7; D is perhaps TRBD2 (6 bases). Trimming removed 2 bases from V and 2 bases from J, with 16 bases in between. Germline assignment: CDR1 SGHDN and CDR2 FVKESK. This CDR3 has 16 residues. CDR3 amino acids: CASSQRLGGGTYEQYF. CDR3 coding DNA: TGTGCCAGCAGCCAAAGATTGGGGGGTGGGACCTACGAGCAGTACTTC.

The gene calls are TRBV29-1 and TRBJ1-4; 8 positions match TRBD1. This CDR3 has 14 residues. CDR1 is SQVTM and CDR2 is ANQGSEA in the germline V gene. Trimming took 6 bases from V and 8 from J; bases not matched to a gene: 11. The CDR3 loop reads CSVVDRGEGEKLFF. The CDR3 region has the DNA TGCAGCGTCGTAGACAGGGGCGAGGGGGAAAAACTGTTTTTT.

This chain's CDR3 is CASSQLAGEGYNEQFF. The CDR3 coding sequence is TGTGCCAGCAGCCAACTAGCGGGAGAAGGATACAATGAGCAGTTCTTC. The gene calls are TRBV7-9 and TRBJ2-1; 11 bases agree with TRBD2. The CDR3 sequence is 16 residues long. V lost 5 bases to trimming and J lost 4 bases; unmatched junction nucleotides: 7. CDR1 and CDR2 (germline): SEHNR, FQNEAQ (reference sequence). The full variable domain, in which reference TRBV7-9 and TRBJ2-1 provide the parts outside the CDR3, is DTGVSQNPRHKITKRGQNVTFRCDPISEHNRLYWYRQTLGQGPEFLTYFQNEAQLEKSRLLSDRFSAERPKGSFSTLEIQRTEQGDSAMYLCASSQLAGEGYNEQFFGPGTRLTVL.

In this sample, this clone turned up once. The chain links TRBV10-3 to TRBJ1-1; weak D call: TRBD1 (6 bases). Germline lookup yields CDR1 ENHRY and CDR2 SYGVKD. V was trimmed by 6 bases and J by 1 base, leaving 18 bases between them. The CDR3 contains 16 residues. The DNA of the CDR3 is TGTGCCATCAGGAGACAGGCAGGGTTGGAGAACACTGAAGCTTTCTTT. Encoded protein: CAIRRQAGLENTEAFF.

The CDR3 reads CASSGDTYYGYTF. The CDR3 coding sequence is TGTGCCAGCAGTGGGGACACCTACTATGGCTACACCTTC. The rearrangement uses TRBV25-1 and TRBJ1-2; the D gene is possibly TRBD1 (6 bases). Germline V lookup: CDR1 MGHDK, CDR2 SYGVNS. V was cut by 4 bases and J by 3 bases, with 9 bases left in between. The CDR3 covers 13 residues.

V and J are TRBV5-6 and TRBJ1-1; weak D call: TRBD1 (5 bases). V was clipped by 1 base and J by 8 bases, with 12 bases between them. The CDR3 totals 13 residues. Germline V gives CDR1 SGHDT, CDR2 YYEEEE. The chain's CDR3 is CASSLRGPREAFF. The CDR3 DNA sequence: TGTGCCAGCAGCTTGCGGGGACCTAGAGAAGCTTTCTTT.

J is TRBJ1-1 and V is TRBV7-9; D gene ambiguous. Trimming took off 5 bases at V and 5 bases at J, with 15 bases between the two ends. Germline assignment: CDR1 SEHNR and CDR2 FQNEAQ (reference sequence). The CDR3 has 14 residues. The CDR3 spells CASSPGVSGTEAFF. For the CDR3, the DNA is TGTGCCAGCAGCCCCGGGGTTTCGGGGACTGAAGCTTTCTTT.

The chain links TRBV5-1 to TRBJ2-3; 10 nucleotides line up with TRBD1. The V gene end was trimmed by 4 bases and the J gene end by 1 base; junction bases not matched to a gene: 6. This CDR3 is 16 amino acids long. Germline loops: CDR1 SGHRS, CDR2 YFSETQ. CDR3 sequence reads: CASSRGQGYRTDTQYF. DNA for the CDR3: TGCGCCAGCAGCAGGGGACAGGGGTATCGCACAGATACGCAGTATTTT.

This clone showed up just once. The rearrangement uses TRBV4-3 and TRBJ1-4; 9 positions agree with TRBD1. There are 16 residues in the CDR3. V lost 0 bases, J lost 8 bases, and 7 bases stayed unmatched. Germline V CDR1 and CDR2: LGHNA, YSLEER. The CDR3 sequence is CASSQDRGTGNEKLFF. The CDR3 DNA sequence: TGCGCCAGCAGCCAAGATCGGGGGACAGGGAACGAAAAACTGTTTTTT.

As concerns this clone: The same CDR3 is also encoded by other DNA sequences in this sample. V is TRBV7-2 and J is TRBJ2-7; TRBD1 aligns across 9 bases. CDR1 is SGHTA and CDR2 is FQGNSA in the germline V gene. The CDR3 covers 14 residues. The junction had 2 bases not matched to a gene; V was cut back by 1 base and J by 4 bases. The CDR3 region is CASSLVGQGYEQYF. DNA for the CDR3: TGTGCCAGCAGCTTAGTGGGACAGGGTTACGAGCAGTACTTC.

The gene calls are TRBV6-5 and TRBJ1-2; the match to TRBD1 covers 9 bases. The germline CDR1 and CDR2 sequences are MNHEY and SVGAGI. The CDR3 totals 14 residues. V gave up 4 bases and J gave up 4 bases; unmatched junction bases: 4. Written as DNA, the CDR3 is TGTGCCAGCAGTTCACAGGGGGCCGGCTATGGCTACACCTTC. It encodes CASSSQGAGYGYTF.

The V and J genes are TRBV7-6 and TRBJ2-3; D call uncertain. With 10 bases removed from V and 4 bases from J, the gap between germline ends came to 21 bases. The CDR3 consists of 15 residues. Germline CDR1 and CDR2: SGHVS and FNYEAQ. DNA for the CDR3: TGTGCCACCACCGAGTTCATGACTCAAGCAGATACGCAGTATTTT. Translated: CATTEFMTQADTQYF.

This chain uses TRBV29-1 with TRBJ2-1; 7 bases agree with TRBD2. The CDR3 extends over 14 amino acids. Germline V gene sequence: CDR1 SQVTM, CDR2 ANQGSEA. The J segment lost 3 bases and the V segment lost 5 bases, leaving 7 bases of the junction unmatched. The CDR3 DNA follows: TGCAGCGTTAACCGGGCTAGCGGCTACAATGAGCAGTTCTTC. Encoded protein: CSVNRASGYNEQFF.

The V and J genes are TRBV28 and TRBJ1-3; no definite D call. Trimming left V 6 bases short and J 0 bases short, with 6 bases between. Germline loops: CDR1 MDHEN, CDR2 SYDVKM. The CDR3 is made up of 13 amino acids. Here the CDR3 DNA reads TGTGCCAGCAGACCCAGCTCTGGAAACACCATATATTTT. Amino acid sequence: CASRPSSGNTIYF.

The J gene is TRBJ2-1, the V gene TRBV30; 8 bases are shared with TRBD2. The CDR3 consists of 14 residues. The J segment lost 9 bases and the V segment lost 2 bases, leaving 9 bases of the junction unmatched. CDR1 GTSNPN and CDR2 SVGIG come from the germline V gene (reference sequence). The CDR3 is CAWSNKRELVEQFF. Written as DNA, the CDR3 is TGTGCCTGGAGTAATAAGCGGGAGTTGGTTGAGCAGTTCTTC.

The rearrangement uses TRBV7-9 and TRBJ2-2; unclear D gene. Trimming took 1 base from V and 7 from J, leaving 10 bases between them. Germline CDR1 is SEHNR and CDR2 is FQNEAQ (reference sequence). This CDR3 comprises 14 residues. The CDR3 protein is CASSLGTRFGELFF. The CDR3, as DNA: TGTGCCAGCAGCTTAGGAACTCGGTTCGGGGAGCTGTTTTTT.

The chain couples TRBV4-1 to TRBJ2-1, with 8 bases matching TRBD2. From germline, CDR1 is MGHRA and CDR2 YSYEKL. This CDR3 comprises 17 residues. V lost 4 bases, J lost 3 bases, and 11 bases stayed unmatched. CDR3 in DNA: TGCGCCAGCAGCCGTCAAGAAGCGGGAGCGGTCTACAATGAGCAGTTCTTC. The encoded protein is CASSRQEAGAVYNEQFF.

This rearrangement joins TRBV28 to TRBJ1-2, with D possibly matching TRBD1 (5 bases). Trimming removed 5 bases from V and 8 bases from J, with 12 bases in between. The CDR3 sequence is 12 residues long. CDR1 is MDHEN, CDR2 SYDVKM, per germline. The CDR3 bases are TGTGCCAGCAGTCTCGACAGACAGGGCTACACCTTC. Amino acids: CASSLDRQGYTF.

The chain recombines TRBV9 with TRBJ2-1; D is perhaps TRBD2 (6 bases). The ends were cut back, 0 bases at V and 3 bases at J, with 10 bases in the middle. Germline V lookup: CDR1 SGDLS, CDR2 YYNGEE. The length of the CDR3 is 15 residues. CDR3 amino acids: CASSVGLALYNEQFF. The CDR3 coding sequence is TGTGCCAGCAGCGTAGGGCTAGCGCTCTACAATGAGCAGTTCTTC.

The CDR3 is CAWISTGYSGNTIYF. The CDR3 bases are TGTGCCTGGATCTCGACAGGTTACTCTGGAAACACCATATATTTT. This sequence joins TRBV30 and TRBJ1-3, with TRBD1 as a possible D gene (6 bases). This CDR3 comprises 15 residues. The V gene's germline CDR1 is GTSNPN and CDR2 SVGIG (reference sequence). V was cut by 4 bases and J by 0 bases, with 13 bases left in between.

For the CDR3, the DNA is TGTGCAAGTCGCCCTAGGGACAGGGAACTTTACGAGCAGTACTTC. Translated, it gives CASRPRDRELYEQYF. The J gene is TRBJ2-7, the V gene TRBV12-2; the table's D call, TRBD1, was not checked against the DNA. TRBV12-2 constitutes a pseudogene. This CDR3 is built from 15 residues.

The chain has TRBV5-1 and TRBJ2-5; 8 nucleotides match TRBD2. This CDR3 is 16 amino acids long. Germline CDR1 reads SGHRS; CDR2 reads YFSETQ. V shed 0 bases, J shed 0 bases, and the junction held 4 bases outside the gene matches. The CDR3 nucleotides are TGCGCCAGCAGCTTGGCGGCTAGCGGGTACCAAGAGACCCAGTACTTC. Its translation is CASSLAASGYQETQYF.